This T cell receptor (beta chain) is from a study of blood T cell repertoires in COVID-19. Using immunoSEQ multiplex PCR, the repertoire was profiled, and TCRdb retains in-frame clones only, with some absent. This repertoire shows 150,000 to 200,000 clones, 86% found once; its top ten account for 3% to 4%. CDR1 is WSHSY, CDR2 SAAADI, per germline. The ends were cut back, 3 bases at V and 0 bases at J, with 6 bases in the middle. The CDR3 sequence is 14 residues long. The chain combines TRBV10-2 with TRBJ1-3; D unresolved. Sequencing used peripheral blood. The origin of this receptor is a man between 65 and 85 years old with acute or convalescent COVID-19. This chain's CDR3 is CASSESFSGNTIYF. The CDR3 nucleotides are TGCGCCAGCAGTGAATCCTTCTCTGGAAACACCATATATTTT.